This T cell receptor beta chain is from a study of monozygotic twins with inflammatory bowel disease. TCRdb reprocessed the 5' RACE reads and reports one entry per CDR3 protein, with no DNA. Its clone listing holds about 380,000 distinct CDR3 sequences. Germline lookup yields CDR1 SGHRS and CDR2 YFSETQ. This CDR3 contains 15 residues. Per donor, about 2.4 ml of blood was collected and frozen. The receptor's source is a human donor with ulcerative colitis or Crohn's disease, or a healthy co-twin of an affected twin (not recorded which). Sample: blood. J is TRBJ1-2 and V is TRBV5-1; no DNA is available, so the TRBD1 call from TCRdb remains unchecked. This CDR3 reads CASSRGSAGQDGYTF.